Listed below are T cell receptor beta chains from one sample, sequenced in a study of CXCR3 chemokines and chemotherapy response in bladder cancer. TCRdb reprocessed the PCR reads with MiXCR, giving one entry per CDR3 protein. The data contain thousands of distinct CDR3 sequences, 15% to 20% of them singletons. Sampling was done from a patient whose treatment included neoadjuvant chemotherapy. These TCRs come from a human donor with bladder cancer that responded to neoadjuvant chemotherapy. CDR3s include the opening cysteine and the closing phenylalanine or tryptophan. The order of the fields is D gene, clone size, J gene, V gene, CDR3 protein, CDR3 DNA. D genes are given only for firm matches. The size field is filled for only some rows; it gives once, few, many or a size class.

>-|few|TRBJ1-4|TRBV20-1
CSARYRSAEKLFF
TGCAGTGCTAGGTATCGCAGTGCTGAAAAACTGTTTTTT
>TRBD1|many|TRBJ1-5|TRBV30
CACQTGRGNQPQHF
TGTGCCTGCCAGACAGGGCGCGGCAATCAGCCCCAGCATTTT
>-|many|TRBJ2-5|TRBV29-1
CSVEVGETQYF
TGCAGCGTTGAGGTGGGGGAGACCCAGTACTTC
>TRBD2|many|TRBJ2-3|TRBV20-1
CSPIRLAGGLGTDTQYF
TGCAGTCCAATCCGACTAGCGGGAGGGCTTGGGACAGATACGCAGTATTTT
>TRBD1|-|TRBJ2-7|TRBV15
CATSREQGSNEQYF
TGTGCCACCAGCAGGGAACAGGGGTCTAACGAGCAGTACTTC
>-|large|TRBJ1-1|TRBV6-5
CASTGYTEAFF
TGTGCCAGCACAGGGTACACTGAAGCTTTCTTT
>TRBD1|many|TRBJ1-6|TRBV5-4
CASSLGGQGISPLHF
TGTGCCAGCAGCTTGGGGGGACAGGGGATTTCACCCCTCCACTTT
>-|medium-sized|TRBJ1-4|TRBV7-2
CASSLLGGAANEKLFF
TGTGCCAGCAGCTTATTGGGGGGCGCCGCTAATGAAAAACTGTTTTTT
>-|many|TRBJ2-7|TRBV29-1
CSGTKGGYEQYF
TGCAGCGGAACTAAGGGAGGTTACGAGCAGTACTTC
>TRBD1|medium-sized|TRBJ1-1|TRBV18
CASSRSGQAFEAFF
TGTGCCAGCTCACGATCGGGACAGGCCTTTGAAGCTTTCTTT
>TRBD1|-|TRBJ1-4|TRBV5-4
CASSLKTGGAEKLFF
TGTGCCAGCAGCTTGAAGACAGGGGGCGCCGAAAAACTGTTTTTT
>-|many|TRBJ2-2|TRBV18
CASSPPNGPNTGELFF
TGTGCCAGCTCACCACCGAACGGCCCGAACACCGGGGAGCTGTTTTTT
>-|few|TRBJ1-2|TRBV20-1
CSAFQRGYTF
TGCAGTGCTTTTCAAAGGGGCTACACCTTC
>-|medium-sized|TRBJ2-7|TRBV6-2/TRBV6-3
CASSYIGVREQYF
TGTGCCAGCAGTTACATTGGAGTCCGCGAGCAGTACTTC
>TRBD1|many|TRBJ2-6|TRBV15
CATSGDRDTGANVLTF
TGTGCCACCAGCGGGGACAGGGACACTGGGGCCAACGTCCTGACTTTC
>-|many|TRBJ2-7|TRBV6-1
CASSEFEPPYEQYF
TGTGCCAGCAGTGAATTCGAACCCCCCTACGAGCAGTACTTC
>-|medium-sized|TRBJ2-1|TRBV6-5
CASRAGTSSYNEQFF
TGTGCCAGCAGGGCCGGGACGAGCTCCTACAATGAGCAGTTCTTC
>TRBD2|medium-sized|TRBJ2-1|TRBV28
CASSLQEGTSGSPYNEQFF
TGTGCCAGCAGTTTACAGGAGGGTACTAGCGGGAGTCCCTACAATGAGCAGTTCTTC
>TRBD2|-|TRBJ2-7|TRBV19
CASSQTSGGHEQYF
TGTGCCAGTAGTCAAACTAGCGGGGGCCACGAGCAGTACTTC
>-|medium-sized|TRBJ2-7|TRBV27
CASSSAAYEQYF
TGTGCCAGCAGTTCGGCAGCCTACGAGCAGTACTTC
>-|large|TRBJ1-1|TRBV10-3
CAIRKTDMNTEAFF
TGTGCCATCAGGAAAACAGATATGAACACTGAAGCTTTCTTT
>TRBD1|-|TRBJ2-2|TRBV5-5
CASSSTGAAGTGELFF
TGTGCCAGCAGTTCAACAGGGGCCGCGGGCACCGGGGAGCTGTTTTTT
>-|large|TRBJ2-1|TRBV27
CASSLSASNSYNEQFF
TGTGCCAGCAGTTTATCGGCCAGCAACTCCTACAATGAGCAGTTCTTC
>-|large|TRBJ1-1|TRBV10-3
CACQDPNTEAFF
TGTGCCTGTCAGGACCCGAACACTGAAGCTTTCTTT
>TRBD1|medium-sized|TRBJ2-1|TRBV6-2/TRBV6-3
CASSRQGSYNEQFF
TGTGCCAGCAGTCGACAGGGCTCCTACAATGAGCAGTTCTTC
>-|many|TRBJ2-1|TRBV11-2
CASSLEWQESDEQFF
TGTGCCAGCAGCTTAGAGTGGCAGGAAAGTGATGAGCAGTTCTTC
>TRBD2|medium-sized|TRBJ2-1|TRBV19
CASGTSGRFYNEQFF
TGTGCCAGTGGGACTAGCGGGAGGTTTTACAATGAGCAGTTCTTC
>-|many|TRBJ2-5|TRBV9
CASRFTPTQETQYF
TGTGCCAGCAGATTTACCCCCACACAAGAGACCCAGTACTTC
>-|few|TRBJ2-1|TRBV20-1
CSASPAGGGGNEQFF
TGCAGTGCTTCCCCCGCTGGGGGGGGCGGCAATGAGCAGTTCTTC
>-|-|TRBJ2-7|TRBV7-2
CASSPARSYEQYF
TGTGCCAGCAGCCCCGCGCGGAGCTACGAGCAGTACTTC
>-|many|TRBJ1-3|TRBV5-4
CASSLTASGNTIYF
TGTGCCAGCAGCCTAACAGCCTCTGGAAACACCATATATTTT
>-|few|TRBJ1-6|TRBV10-1
CASSESVGSPLHF
TGCGCCAGCAGTGAGTCCGTGGGTTCACCCCTCCACTTT
>-|medium-sized|TRBJ2-3|TRBV7-2
CASSSRIDTQYF
TGTGCCAGCAGCTCACGGATTGATACGCAGTATTTT
>TRBD2|many|TRBJ2-3|TRBV12-3/TRBV12-4
CATSGGAYDTQYF
TGTGCCACCAGCGGGGGGGCGTACGATACGCAGTATTTT
>-|many|TRBJ1-6|TRBV6-5
CASSYSGVESPLHF
TGTGCCAGCAGTTACTCGGGGGTGGAATCACCCCTCCACTTT
>-|medium-sized|TRBJ2-7|TRBV29-1
CSVEGWQGSYEQYF
TGCAGCGTTGAAGGATGGCAGGGATCCTACGAGCAGTACTTC
>-|few|TRBJ2-5|TRBV12-3/TRBV12-4
CASSLYPDSQETQYF
TGTGCCAGCAGCCTTTACCCGGACAGCCAAGAGACCCAGTACTTC
>-|large|TRBJ2-1|TRBV24-1
CATSDSSNSWNEQFF
TGTGCCACCAGTGATTCTTCGAATAGTTGGAATGAGCAGTTCTTC
>-|many|TRBJ1-4|TRBV6-1
CASSELDSQNEKLFF
TGTGCCAGTAGTGAACTGGACTCCCAGAATGAAAAACTGTTTTTT
>TRBD1|medium-sized|TRBJ2-7|TRBV6-1
CASTYRDRLSYEQYF
TGTGCCAGCACCTACCGGGACAGGCTTTCCTACGAGCAGTACTTC
>-|many|TRBJ2-3|TRBV20-1
CSALGAAYTDTQYF
TGCAGTGCTTTGGGGGCAGCCTACACAGATACGCAGTATTTT
>-|-|TRBJ2-1|TRBV30
CAGTRGTYNEQFF
TGTGCCGGTACCAGGGGCACATACAATGAGCAGTTCTTC
>TRBD1|many|TRBJ2-7|TRBV19
CASRGQGTYEQYF
TGTGCCAGTAGGGGACAGGGGACCTACGAGCAGTACTTC
>-|many|TRBJ1-1|TRBV12-3/TRBV12-4
CASSPGLLEAFF
TGTGCCAGCAGTCCTGGACTTCTTGAAGCTTTCTTT
>-|-|TRBJ2-7|TRBV6-5
CASRAGTSSYEQYF
TGTGCCAGCAGGGCCGGGACGAGCTCCTACGAGCAGTACTTC
>-|few|TRBJ2-7|TRBV7-9
CASSFSGEGLIEQYF
TGTGCCAGCAGCTTTTCAGGGGAGGGTCTTATAGAGCAGTACTTC
>-|large|TRBJ1-6|TRBV7-2
CASSLGGLGNSPLHF
TGTGCCAGCAGCCTGGGGGGTCTGGGGAATTCACCCCTCCACTTT
>-|many|TRBJ2-1|TRBV9
CASSVFLGDPSYNEQFF
TGTGCCAGCAGCGTTTTTCTAGGTGATCCCTCCTACAATGAGCAGTTCTTC
>-|large|TRBJ2-1|TRBV6-5
CASSYGGDIYNEQFF
TGTGCCAGCAGTTACGGAGGGGACATCTACAATGAGCAGTTCTTC
>-|many|TRBJ2-3|TRBV11-3
CASSSSGSTDTQYF
TGTGCCAGCAGCTCGTCGGGGAGTACAGATACGCAGTATTTT
>-|-|TRBJ2-5|TRBV6-5
CGRSYSETQYF
TGTGGCAGAAGTTATTCGGAGACCCAGTACTTC
>TRBD1|medium-sized|TRBJ2-7|TRBV7-2
CASSSYGTGESEQYF
TGTGCCAGCAGCTCGTACGGGACAGGCGAATCCGAGCAGTACTTC
>TRBD1|medium-sized|TRBJ2-7|TRBV7-2
CASREGGASYEQYF
TGTGCCAGCCGGGAAGGGGGCGCGTCCTACGAGCAGTACTTC